What follows are 26 T cell receptor beta chains derived from one specimen sequenced in a study of radiation and T cells in renal cell carcinoma. Time point denoted: blood 2 weeks post-SBRT. The treatment denotes: 15 Gy SBRT to primary tumor, nephrectomy 4 weeks later. Libraries were prepared by immunoSEQ multiplex PCR; TCRdb keeps only in-frame clonotypes and omits some of them. The data hold 70,000 or so clones, with roughly 80% observed a single time. Sequencing was performed on blood, taken from a patient whose treatment included radiotherapy and nephrectomy. The receptors here all came from a man in his 60s with renal cell carcinoma.

The chain is built from TRBV18 and TRBJ1-5; possibly TRBD1 for D (6 bases). Germline CDR1 is KGHSH and CDR2 is LQKENI. V lost 9 bases, J lost 5 bases, and 17 bases lay in between. CDR3 size: 14 residues. The CDR3 DNA is TGTGCCAGTTCGGATGGGACACGGGATCAGCCCCAGCATTTT. This sequence encodes CASSDGTRDQPQHF.

This chain links TRBV5-4 with TRBJ2-6; D uncertain. Deletions cut 4 bases from V and 0 bases from J, with 8 bases between. The CDR3 covers 15 residues. Germline-derived CDR1 and CDR2 are SGHNT and YYREEE (reference sequence). CDR3 nucleotides: TGTGCCAGCAGCCGCCCGTCCTCTGGGGCCAACGTCCTGACTTTC. It codes for CASSRPSSGANVLTF.

The chain joins TRBV6-1 to TRBJ2-1; TRBD1 is a possible D gene (7 bases). Per germline, CDR1 MNHNS and CDR2 SASEGT. This CDR3 is built from 11 residues. V was clipped by 4 bases and J by 11 bases, with 9 bases between them. The CDR3 reads CASSAGGKQFF. As DNA, the CDR3 is TGTGCCAGCAGTGCAGGGGGGAAGCAGTTCTTC.

V usage is TRBV18 and J usage is TRBJ2-7; perhaps TRBD1 as D (6 bases). Trimming removed 4 bases at V and 6 bases at J, with 19 bases between. CDR1 KGHSH and CDR2 LQKENI come from the germline V gene. This CDR3 has 15 residues. CDR3 sequence: CASSREQGGGLEQYF. DNA for the CDR3: TGTGCCAGCTCACGAGAACAGGGCGGCGGACTCGAGCAGTACTTC.

The CDR3 region has the DNA TGTGCCAGTAGTATTTACCGGGAGACTACCTACGAGCAGTACTTC. Its translation is CASSIYRETTYEQYF. The V gene is TRBV19, the J gene TRBJ2-7; D may be TRBD2 (6 bases). The CDR3 is 15 amino acids. Germline V gene sequence: CDR1 LNHDA, CDR2 SQIVND (reference sequence). Trimming stripped 3 bases from V and 2 bases from J, with 14 bases between. The whole variable domain, remainder taken from reference TRBV19 and TRBJ2-7, is DGGITQSPKYLFRKEGQNVTLSCEQNLNHDAMYWYRQDPGQGLRLIYYSQIVNDFQKGDIAEGYSVSREKKESFPLTVTSAQKNPTAFYLCASSIYRETTYEQYFGPGTRLTVT.

To note about this clone: One end of the junction is discordant with germline, which a read error may explain. This chain connects TRBV18 to TRBJ2-3; TRBD2 matches at 10 bases. Germline V gene sequence: CDR1 KGHSH, CDR2 LQKENI. The CDR3 contains 18 residues. The CDR3 loop is CASSPPASGGYSTNTQYF. The CDR3 DNA reads TGTGCCAGCTCACCACCGGCTAGCGGGGGTTATAGCACAAATACGCAGTATTTT.

The CDR3 is CASSPFGPANEQFF. The CDR3 coding sequence is TGTGCCAGCAGCCCGTTCGGCCCGGCCAATGAGCAGTTCTTC. The chain couples TRBV7-7 to TRBJ2-1; D gene uncertain. The CDR3 sequence is 14 residues long. Trimming removed 5 bases from V and 6 bases from J, with 14 bases in between. Germline assignment: CDR1 SSHAT and CDR2 FNYEAQ (reference sequence).

The rearrangement uses TRBV4-1 and TRBJ1-5, with no clear D. CDR1 is MGHRA and CDR2 is YSYEKL in the germline V gene. The CDR3 has 13 amino acids. V was trimmed by 1 base and J by 0 bases, leaving 1 base between them. CDR3 region: CASSQVSNQPQHF. DNA for the CDR3: TGCGCCAGCAGCCAAGTTAGCAATCAGCCCCAGCATTTT.

This chain uses TRBV4-1 with TRBJ2-3, with TRBD2 matching 7 bases. Germline loops: CDR1 MGHRA, CDR2 YSYEKL. This CDR3 is built from 15 residues. The ends lost 4 bases at V and 2 bases at J; junction bases unmatched: 6. Here the CDR3 DNA reads TGCGCCAGCAGCCGAAGCGGGGAAGTCACAGATACGCAGTATTTT. This sequence encodes CASSRSGEVTDTQYF.

The chain links TRBV6-4 to TRBJ1-3; D unclear. Germline V CDR1 and CDR2: MRHNA, SNTAGT. The ends were cut back, 2 bases at V and 2 bases at J, with 16 bases in the middle. The CDR3 covers 17 residues. The CDR3 protein is CASSDILPTQAGNTIYF. CDR3 sequence (DNA): TGTGCCAGCAGTGACATACTCCCAACCCAGGCTGGAAACACCATATATTTT.

The V and J genes are TRBV7-2 and TRBJ2-3; possibly TRBD2 for D (5 bases). Germline V gives CDR1 SGHTA, CDR2 FQGNSA. Trimming cost V 7 bases and J 5 bases, with 13 bases left between them. The CDR3 has 13 residues. The CDR3: CASIPTGIDTQYF. CDR3 sequence (DNA): TGTGCCAGCATCCCTACGGGGATAGATACGCAGTATTTT.

The chain has TRBV2 and TRBJ2-5, with no clear D. The DNA end lines up better with TRBJ2-7; the J call may be wrong. The CDR3 covers 10 residues. The germline CDR1 and CDR2 sequences are SNHLY and FYNNEI. The DNA of the CDR3 is TGTGCCAGCAGTGAGTACGAGCAGTACTTC. This translates into CASSEYEQYF.

V gene TRBV25-1 combines with J gene TRBJ1-2; D is ambiguous. V lost 2 bases, J lost 6 bases, and 4 bases lay in between. The CDR3 extends over 11 amino acids. The germline V gene encodes CDR1 MGHDK and CDR2 SYGVNS. The CDR3 nucleotides are TGTGCCAGCAGTGAAGTAAATGGCTACACCTTC. Its translation is CASSEVNGYTF.

This clone was found a few times. The chain has TRBV5-6 and TRBJ1-1; D is ambiguous. V was pared by 4 bases and J by 1 base, with 20 bases between. This CDR3 contains 17 residues. Germline V gene data show CDR1 as SGHDT and CDR2 as YYEEEE. The CDR3 DNA reads as TGTGCCAGCAGCCCCACCAAGAGACCGAGGCGGAACACTGAAGCTTTCTTT. It codes for CASSPTKRPRRNTEAFF.

V gene TRBV5-1 combines with J gene TRBJ2-2; weak D call: TRBD1 (6 bases). Germline CDR1 reads SGHRS; CDR2 reads YFSETQ. The CDR3 contains 15 residues. V was shortened by 2 bases and J by 4 bases, with 12 bases between the two germline ends. The CDR3 DNA sequence: TGCGCCAGCAGCTTTGGGGGCAGGGGCACCGGGGAGCTGTTTTTT. It is translated as CASSFGGRGTGELFF.

To note about this clone: The same CDR3 arises from other DNA sequences in this sample as well. The chain links TRBV9 to TRBJ2-7; TRBD1 matches at 11 bases. J gave up 5 bases and V 4 bases, and 8 bases lay outside the gene matches. CDR1 is SGDLS, CDR2 YYNGEE, per germline. CDR3 size: 15 residues. The CDR3 sequence is CASSRDGQGANEQYF. The CDR3 coding sequence is TGTGCCAGCAGCCGAGACGGACAGGGGGCGAACGAGCAGTACTTC. Supplemented by reference TRBV9 and TRBJ2-7, the full variable domain reads DSGVTQTPKHLITATGQRVTLRCSPRSGDLSVYWYQQSLDQGLQFLIQYYNGEERAKGNILERFSAQQFPDLHSELNLSSLELGDSALYFCASSRDGQGANEQYFGPGTRLTVT.

This chain links TRBV6-5 with TRBJ2-2; no reliable D call. Germline values: CDR1 MNHEY, CDR2 SVGAGI. The germline V and J ends were trimmed by 4 bases and 6 bases, with 3 bases remaining between them. CDR3 length equals 11 residues. The CDR3 loop reads CASSSPGELFF. The CDR3 DNA follows: TGTGCCAGCAGTTCACCCGGGGAGCTGTTTTTT.

The V call is TRBV6-4, the J call TRBJ2-3; D is uncertain. Germline V CDR1 and CDR2: MRHNA, SNTAGT. V lost 3 bases to trimming and J lost 1 base, with 5 bases between them. The CDR3 spans 13 residues. The CDR3 loop reads CASSEYGTDTQYF. The CDR3 DNA is TGTGCCAGCAGTGAATACGGCACAGATACGCAGTATTTT.

V is TRBV4-3 and J is TRBJ1-1, with D unresolved. CDR1 and CDR2 (germline): LGHNA, YSLEER. V was trimmed by 0 bases and J by 9 bases, leaving 11 bases between them. The length of the CDR3 is 13 residues. CDR3 region: CASSQDRSGKAFF. Written as DNA, the CDR3 is TGCGCCAGCAGCCAAGATCGGTCGGGCAAAGCTTTCTTT.

As concerns this clone: This same CDR3 is encoded by further DNA sequences in the sample. V gene TRBV30 combines with J gene TRBJ2-3; D may be TRBD1 (6 bases). The CDR3 has 13 residues. Germline-derived CDR1 and CDR2 are GTSNPN and SVGIG (reference sequence). V was cut by 4 bases and J by 6 bases, with 14 bases left in between. The CDR3, as DNA: TGTGCCTGGACGCAGGGGCACACGGATACGCAGTATTTT. It specifies CAWTQGHTDTQYF.

The chain has TRBV6-5 and TRBJ2-5; D gene unclear. Germline values: CDR1 MNHEY, CDR2 SVGAGI. The CDR3 has 13 residues. With 0 bases removed from V and 6 bases from J, the gap between germline ends came to 8 bases. The DNA of the CDR3 is TGTGCCAGCAGTTACTCGGAAGGGCAGACCCAGTACTTC. Protein product: CASSYSEGQTQYF.

The CDR3 loop reads CASQRLAGYNEQFF. In DNA form, the CDR3 reads TGTGCCAGTCAGAGACTAGCGGGATACAATGAGCAGTTCTTC. The chain uses TRBV19 and TRBJ2-1; 11 nucleotides match TRBD2. CDR1 LNHDA and CDR2 SQIVND come from the germline V gene (reference sequence). The CDR3 contains 14 residues. Germline trimming cut 8 bases from V and 4 bases from J; bases unmatched to any gene: 4.

The chain uses TRBV6-1 and TRBJ2-7; 10 bases are shared with TRBD2. The trim removed 7 bases at V and 4 bases at J, leaving 4 bases unmatched. The CDR3 contains 13 residues. Germline CDR1 MNHNS, CDR2 SASEGT. The CDR3 here is CASTSGGRYEQYF. In nucleotides, the CDR3 is TGTGCCAGCACTAGCGGGGGCAGATACGAGCAGTACTTC.

This clone was seen a single time. The chain couples TRBV7-6 to TRBJ2-1, with D possibly being TRBD2 (5 bases). Trimming removed 5 bases at V and 0 bases at J, with 11 bases between. The CDR3 consists of 15 residues. From germline, CDR1 is SGHVS and CDR2 FNYEAQ. The CDR3 bases are TGTGCCAGCAGCAAAGCGGCTAGCTCCTACAATGAGCAGTTCTTC. It yields the protein CASSKAASSYNEQFF.

The V and J genes are TRBV7-2 and TRBJ2-3; D gene ambiguous. This CDR3 is 14 amino acids long. CDR1 and CDR2 from the germline V gene are SGHTA and FQGNSA. Deletions cut 2 bases from V and 0 bases from J, with 6 bases between. The CDR3 region is CASSLSYSTDTQYF. Here the CDR3 DNA reads TGTGCCAGCAGCTTATCTTACAGCACAGATACGCAGTATTTT.

The genes are TRBV4-1 and TRBJ2-7; no clear D gene. Germline V gene data show CDR1 as MGHRA and CDR2 as YSYEKL. The CDR3 totals 13 residues. The V and J ends lost 0 bases and 4 bases respectively, with 7 bases between them. CDR3 sequence (DNA): TGCGCCAGCAGCCAAGATTTGGGGTACGAGCAGTACTTC. Amino acids: CASSQDLGYEQYF.